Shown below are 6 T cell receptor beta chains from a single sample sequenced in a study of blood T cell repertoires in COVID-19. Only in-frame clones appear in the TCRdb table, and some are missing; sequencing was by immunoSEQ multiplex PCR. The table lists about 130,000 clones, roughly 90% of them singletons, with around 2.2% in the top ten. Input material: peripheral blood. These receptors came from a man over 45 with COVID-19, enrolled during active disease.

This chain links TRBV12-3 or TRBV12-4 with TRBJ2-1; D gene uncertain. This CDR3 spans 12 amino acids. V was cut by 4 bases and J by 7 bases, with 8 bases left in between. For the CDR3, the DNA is TGTGCCAGCAGTTCCAGGAAGAATGAGCAGTTCTTC. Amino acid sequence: CASSSRKNEQFF.

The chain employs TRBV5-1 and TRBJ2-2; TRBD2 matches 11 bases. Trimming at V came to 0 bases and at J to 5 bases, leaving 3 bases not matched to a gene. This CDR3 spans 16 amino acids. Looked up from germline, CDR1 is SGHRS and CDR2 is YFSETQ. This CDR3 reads CASSLGLAGGTGELFF. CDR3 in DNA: TGCGCCAGCAGCTTGGGGCTAGCGGGAGGAACCGGGGAGCTGTTTTTT.

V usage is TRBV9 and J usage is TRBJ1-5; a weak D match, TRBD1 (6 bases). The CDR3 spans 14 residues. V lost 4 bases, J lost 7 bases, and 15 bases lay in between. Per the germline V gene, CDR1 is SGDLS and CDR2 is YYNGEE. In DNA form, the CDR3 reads TGTGCCAGCAGCCTGGAACCTCAGGGGCAGCCCCAGCATTTT. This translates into CASSLEPQGQPQHF.

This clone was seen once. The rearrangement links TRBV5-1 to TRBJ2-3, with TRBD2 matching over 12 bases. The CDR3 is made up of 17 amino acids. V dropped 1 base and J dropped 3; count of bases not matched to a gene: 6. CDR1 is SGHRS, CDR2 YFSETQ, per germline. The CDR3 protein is CASSLMTSGGGTDTQYF. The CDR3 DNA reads TGCGCCAGCAGCTTGATGACTAGCGGGGGTGGTACAGATACGCAGTATTTT.

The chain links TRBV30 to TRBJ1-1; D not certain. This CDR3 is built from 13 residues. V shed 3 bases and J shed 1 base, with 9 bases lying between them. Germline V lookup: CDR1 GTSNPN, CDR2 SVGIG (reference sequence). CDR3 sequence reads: CAWRRRGNTEAFF. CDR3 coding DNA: TGTGCCTGGAGGAGGAGAGGGAACACTGAAGCTTTCTTT.

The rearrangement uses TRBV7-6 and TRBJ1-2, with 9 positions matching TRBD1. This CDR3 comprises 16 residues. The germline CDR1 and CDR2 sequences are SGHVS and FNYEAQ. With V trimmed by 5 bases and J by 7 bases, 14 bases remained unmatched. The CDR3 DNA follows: TGTGCCAGCAGCCAGAGGGAAGGACAGGGGATCGCTGGCTACACCTTC. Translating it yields CASSQREGQGIAGYTF.